The clone carrying this T cell receptor beta chain occurred a few times. The antigen is not known. The record originates from a study of blood T cells in healthy people across ages. The wider study: Template switching recovered approximately one barcoded beta molecule for every two T cells. General study points: TCR beta diversity, measured per million T cells, fell in a roughly linear way with age.

Caucasian individuals from Russia who were healthy and aged roughly 6 to 95 acted as donors. Every donor contributed roughly 10 milliliters of peripheral blood by blood draw. Germline CDR1 and CDR2: MNHEY and SVGEGT. This CDR3 has 14 residues. Trimming took 4 bases from V and 8 from J, leaving 14 bases between them. A second PCR of roughly 7 to 11 cycles used a sample-barcoded 5' primer and a J-beta primer mix. TCRdb reanalysed the 5' RACE reads using MiXCR and keeps one entry per CDR3 protein. The data hold 750,000 or so distinct CDR3 sequences, with 20% to 25% observed a single time. These data were also reused for a study on T cells of mothers and their children.

The receptor was derived from a boy aged 5 to 17 in good health. Sequenced sample: blood. V is TRBV6-2 or TRBV6-3 and J is TRBJ1-4; tentatively, D is TRBD1 (5 bases). In DNA form, the CDR3 reads TGTGCCAGCAGTTTGGAGGGGATAAACGAAAAACTGTTTTTT. Encoded protein: CASSLEGINEKLFF.